The rows below give T cell receptor beta chains drawn from one sample of a study of CD8 T cells in Susac syndrome. From the immunoSEQ multiplex PCR reads, TCRdb called clonotypes with MiXCR, one entry per CDR3 protein. The table has some 450,000 distinct CDR3 sequences, approximately 85% seen once. Sequenced material: CD8+ T cells from PBMCs. The receptors originated from a human donor with multiple sclerosis. Each CDR3 is given with its conserved first and last residue. Fields, in order: D gene, J gene, clone size, V gene, CDR3 protein, CDR3 DNA. A D gene is named only where the DNA matches it firmly. Only part of the rows carry a size: once, few, many, or a class if the clone is expanded.

d_gene: -; j_gene: TRBJ1-2; abundance: -; v_gene: TRBV7-9; CDR3aa: CASSLEVLGYTF; CDR3nt: TGTGCCAGCAGCTTAGAGGTATTGGGCTACACCTTC
d_gene: -; j_gene: TRBJ1-3; abundance: -; v_gene: TRBV4-1; CDR3aa: CASSQDRGVGNTIYF; CDR3nt: TGCGCCAGCAGCCAAGATCGGGGGGTGGGAAACACCATATATTTT
d_gene: -; j_gene: TRBJ2-7; abundance: -; v_gene: TRBV3-1; CDR3aa: CASSHEVGEYSYEQYF; CDR3nt: TGTGCCAGCAGCCATGAAGTCGGGGAATACTCCTACGAGCAGTACTTC
d_gene: TRBD1; j_gene: TRBJ2-7; abundance: -; v_gene: TRBV4-1; CDR3aa: CASSPTDRGSIEQYF; CDR3nt: TGCGCCAGCAGCCCTACAGACAGGGGGAGTATCGAGCAGTACTTC
d_gene: -; j_gene: TRBJ2-7; abundance: few; v_gene: TRBV2; CDR3aa: CASSEAETPYEQYF; CDR3nt: TGTGCCAGCAGTGAGGCAGAAACCCCCTACGAGCAGTACTTC
d_gene: -; j_gene: TRBJ1-1; abundance: -; v_gene: TRBV18; CDR3aa: CASSPPKVNTEAFF; CDR3nt: TGTGCCAGCTCACCACCAAAGGTGAACACTGAAGCTTTCTTT
d_gene: TRBD1; j_gene: TRBJ2-7; abundance: -; v_gene: TRBV9; CDR3aa: CASSGGQGYHEQYF; CDR3nt: TGTGCCAGCAGCGGGGGACAGGGGTACCACGAGCAGTACTTC
d_gene: TRBD1; j_gene: TRBJ2-2; abundance: -; v_gene: TRBV6-2/TRBV6-3; CDR3aa: CATTTDLQGAWTGELFF; CDR3nt: TGTGCCACTACGACAGATTTACAGGGGGCGTGGACCGGGGAGCTGTTTTTT
d_gene: -; j_gene: TRBJ1-2; abundance: -; v_gene: TRBV20-1; CDR3aa: CSARVFGIYGYTF; CDR3nt: TGCAGTGCTAGAGTTTTCGGGATCTATGGCTACACCTTC
d_gene: TRBD1; j_gene: TRBJ2-7; abundance: -; v_gene: TRBV5-5; CDR3aa: CASSYRDSNYEQYF; CDR3nt: TGTGCCAGCAGCTACCGGGACAGTAACTACGAGCAGTACTTC
d_gene: -; j_gene: TRBJ2-3; abundance: -; v_gene: TRBV7-7; CDR3aa: CASSLISLVRDTQYF; CDR3nt: TGTGCCAGCAGCTTAATATCCCTAGTTCGGGATACGCAGTATTTT
d_gene: -; j_gene: TRBJ1-1; abundance: once; v_gene: TRBV19; CDR3aa: CASSAGASEAFF; CDR3nt: TGTGCCAGTAGTGCGGGGGCTTCTGAAGCTTTCTTT
d_gene: TRBD1; j_gene: TRBJ2-4; abundance: -; v_gene: TRBV7-9; CDR3aa: CASSLTGVGKNIQYF; CDR3nt: TGTGCCAGCAGCTTGACAGGGGTGGGCAAAAACATTCAGTACTTC
d_gene: -; j_gene: TRBJ2-7; abundance: -; v_gene: TRBV5-1; CDR3aa: CASSWAGKDYEQYF; CDR3nt: TGCGCCAGCAGCTGGGCCGGGAAAGACTACGAGCAGTACTTC
d_gene: TRBD2; j_gene: TRBJ2-1; abundance: -; v_gene: TRBV7-9; CDR3aa: CASSSSSGGLYNEQFF; CDR3nt: TGTGCCAGCAGCTCTTCTAGCGGGGGCCTCTACAATGAGCAGTTCTTC
d_gene: -; j_gene: TRBJ2-7; abundance: once; v_gene: TRBV29-1; CDR3aa: CSVGGEGVDLYEQYF; CDR3nt: TGCAGCGTTGGGGGTGAGGGTGTTGATCTCTACGAGCAGTACTTC
d_gene: -; j_gene: TRBJ1-4; abundance: once; v_gene: TRBV27; CDR3aa: CASSSAGASEKLFF; CDR3nt: TGTGCCAGCAGTTCCGCAGGGGCGTCTGAAAAACTGTTTTTT
d_gene: -; j_gene: TRBJ1-2; abundance: -; v_gene: TRBV27; CDR3aa: CASSLQGGSGYTF; CDR3nt: TGTGCCAGCAGTTTACAGGGCGGGTCCGGCTACACCTTC
d_gene: -; j_gene: TRBJ1-1; abundance: -; v_gene: TRBV6-5; CDR3aa: CASSYHPFQANTEAFF; CDR3nt: TGTGCCAGCAGTTACCACCCTTTCCAGGCGAACACTGAAGCTTTCTTT
d_gene: -; j_gene: TRBJ2-7; abundance: -; v_gene: TRBV27; CDR3aa: CASSLSGTFYEQYF; CDR3nt: TGTGCCAGCAGTTTATCGGGTACCTTCTACGAGCAGTACTTC
d_gene: -; j_gene: TRBJ2-7; abundance: -; v_gene: TRBV7-9; CDR3aa: CASSLTAAYEQYF; CDR3nt: TGTGCCAGCAGCTTAACAGCCGCCTACGAGCAGTACTTC
d_gene: TRBD1; j_gene: TRBJ2-5; abundance: -; v_gene: TRBV27; CDR3aa: CASSSLDRGAQETQYF; CDR3nt: TGTGCCAGCAGTTCTCTGGACAGGGGGGCCCAAGAGACCCAGTACTTC
d_gene: -; j_gene: TRBJ2-2; abundance: -; v_gene: TRBV27; CDR3aa: CASSLYSTGELFF; CDR3nt: TGTGCCAGCAGTTTATATTCGACCGGGGAGCTGTTTTTT
d_gene: -; j_gene: TRBJ2-3; abundance: -; v_gene: TRBV5-1; CDR3aa: CASGLLGPQAADTQYF; CDR3nt: TGCGCCAGCGGCCTACTCGGGCCTCAGGCCGCAGATACGCAGTATTTT
d_gene: TRBD1; j_gene: TRBJ2-7; abundance: -; v_gene: TRBV18; CDR3aa: CASSPPKWDRASYEQYF; CDR3nt: TGTGCCAGCTCACCCCCTAAATGGGACAGGGCTTCCTACGAGCAGTACTTC
d_gene: -; j_gene: TRBJ2-3; abundance: once; v_gene: TRBV20-1; CDR3aa: CSASLPQGSTDTQYF; CDR3nt: TGCAGTGCTAGCCTCCCGCAGGGCAGCACAGATACGCAGTATTTT
d_gene: TRBD2; j_gene: TRBJ2-1; abundance: once; v_gene: TRBV4-1; CDR3aa: CASSRTFGLAYEQFF; CDR3nt: TGCGCCAGCAGCCGAACCTTCGGACTAGCGTATGAGCAGTTCTTC
d_gene: -; j_gene: TRBJ1-2; abundance: -; v_gene: TRBV28; CDR3aa: CASSLWGESNYGYTF; CDR3nt: TGTGCCAGCAGTTTATGGGGGGAAAGTAACTATGGCTACACCTTC
d_gene: TRBD2; j_gene: TRBJ2-1; abundance: few; v_gene: TRBV2; CDR3aa: CASSVEAGPYNEQFF; CDR3nt: TGTGCCAGCAGTGTCGAAGCGGGACCCTACAATGAGCAGTTCTTC
d_gene: -; j_gene: TRBJ1-1; abundance: -; v_gene: TRBV5-1; CDR3aa: CASSLGTPEAFF; CDR3nt: TGCGCCAGCAGCTTGGGGACCCCTGAAGCTTTCTTT
d_gene: -; j_gene: TRBJ2-1; abundance: once; v_gene: TRBV4-1; CDR3aa: CASSQVAGILNEQFF; CDR3nt: TGCGCCAGCAGCCAAGTGGCAGGGATTTTAAATGAGCAGTTCTTC
d_gene: TRBD1; j_gene: TRBJ1-2; abundance: -; v_gene: TRBV4-1; CDR3aa: CASSQGQGHNYGYTF; CDR3nt: TGCGCCAGCAGCCAAGGACAGGGCCATAACTATGGCTACACCTTC
d_gene: -; j_gene: TRBJ1-1; abundance: -; v_gene: TRBV5-1; CDR3aa: CASSLEGFVAEAFF; CDR3nt: TGCGCCAGCAGCTTGGAGGGATTCGTCGCTGAAGCTTTCTTT
d_gene: -; j_gene: TRBJ1-5; abundance: -; v_gene: TRBV27; CDR3aa: CASSPLLIGSGNQPQHF; CDR3nt: TGTGCCAGCAGTCCCCTTCTAATCGGTAGTGGCAATCAGCCCCAGCATTTT
d_gene: -; j_gene: TRBJ2-7; abundance: -; v_gene: TRBV11-2; CDR3aa: CASSLDGGEGTYEQYF; CDR3nt: TGTGCCAGCAGCTTAGATGGAGGAGAGGGTACCTACGAGCAGTACTTC
d_gene: TRBD2; j_gene: TRBJ2-7; abundance: -; v_gene: TRBV4-1; CDR3aa: CASSHIAGAREQYF; CDR3nt: TGCGCCAGCAGCCATATAGCGGGAGCCCGCGAGCAGTACTTC
d_gene: -; j_gene: TRBJ2-7; abundance: -; v_gene: TRBV14; CDR3aa: CASSQDRTYMYEQYF; CDR3nt: TGTGCCAGCAGCCAAGATAGGACATACATGTACGAGCAGTACTTC
d_gene: -; j_gene: TRBJ1-1; abundance: -; v_gene: TRBV5-1; CDR3aa: CASSLETTGTEAFF; CDR3nt: TGCGCCAGCAGCTTAGAAACCACAGGGACTGAAGCTTTCTTT
d_gene: TRBD1; j_gene: TRBJ1-6; abundance: -; v_gene: TRBV2; CDR3aa: CASSDWTGNSPLHF; CDR3nt: TGTGCCAGCAGTGACTGGACAGGGAATTCACCCCTCCACTTT
d_gene: TRBD1; j_gene: TRBJ2-7; abundance: -; v_gene: TRBV28; CDR3aa: CASSYTGGFNEQYF; CDR3nt: TGTGCCAGCAGCTACACAGGGGGCTTCAACGAGCAGTACTTC
d_gene: -; j_gene: TRBJ2-7; abundance: -; v_gene: TRBV12-3/TRBV12-4; CDR3aa: CASSSLRTFYEQYF; CDR3nt: TGTGCCAGCAGCTCCCTCAGGACCTTCTACGAGCAGTACTTC
d_gene: -; j_gene: TRBJ2-7; abundance: -; v_gene: TRBV10-1; CDR3aa: CASSEIQPSSEQYF; CDR3nt: TGCGCCAGCAGTGAGATACAGCCCTCCAGCGAGCAGTACTTC
d_gene: -; j_gene: TRBJ2-1; abundance: -; v_gene: TRBV5-1; CDR3aa: CASSLGVTGLYNEQFF; CDR3nt: TGCGCCAGCAGCTTGGGGGTGACAGGTCTCTACAATGAGCAGTTCTTC
d_gene: -; j_gene: TRBJ1-1; abundance: once; v_gene: TRBV19; CDR3aa: CASSIPAGTTNTEAFF; CDR3nt: TGTGCCAGTAGTATACCGGCGGGGACAACGAACACTGAAGCTTTCTTT
d_gene: -; j_gene: TRBJ2-7; abundance: -; v_gene: TRBV4-2; CDR3aa: CASSQDGSTYEQYF; CDR3nt: TGTGCCAGCAGCCAAGATGGGAGTACCTACGAGCAGTACTTC
d_gene: TRBD2; j_gene: TRBJ2-4; abundance: -; v_gene: TRBV7-2; CDR3aa: CASSLTSGRAESKNIQYF; CDR3nt: TGTGCCAGCAGCCTAACTAGCGGGAGGGCTGAGTCCAAAAACATTCAGTACTTC
d_gene: TRBD1; j_gene: TRBJ1-2; abundance: -; v_gene: TRBV4-1; CDR3aa: CASSHPAGQGNYGYTF; CDR3nt: TGCGCCAGCAGCCACCCCGCGGGACAGGGAAACTATGGCTACACCTTC
d_gene: -; j_gene: TRBJ2-1; abundance: few; v_gene: TRBV6-2/TRBV6-3; CDR3aa: CASSYGGAGNEQFF; CDR3nt: TGTGCCAGCAGTTATGGGGGAGCAGGAAATGAGCAGTTCTTC
d_gene: -; j_gene: TRBJ2-5; abundance: -; v_gene: TRBV3-1; CDR3aa: CASSQDYRRLGVYETQYF; CDR3nt: TGTGCCAGCAGCCAAGATTATCGGAGACTAGGGGTATACGAGACCCAGTACTTC
d_gene: -; j_gene: TRBJ1-4; abundance: -; v_gene: TRBV11-2; CDR3aa: CASSGFDATNEKLFF; CDR3nt: TGTGCCAGCAGCGGGTTTGATGCAACTAATGAAAAACTGTTTTTT
d_gene: -; j_gene: TRBJ1-2; abundance: few; v_gene: TRBV2; CDR3aa: CASSPKTSAGYTF; CDR3nt: TGTGCCAGCAGTCCCAAGACCTCGGCTGGCTACACCTTC
d_gene: TRBD1; j_gene: TRBJ1-6; abundance: -; v_gene: TRBV5-6; CDR3aa: CASRTGGIGNSPLHF; CDR3nt: TGTGCCAGTCGGACAGGGGGCATTGGGAATTCACCCCTCCACTTT
d_gene: -; j_gene: TRBJ1-2; abundance: -; v_gene: TRBV10-3; CDR3aa: CAISETTGSWNGYTF; CDR3nt: TGTGCCATCAGTGAGACTACAGGTTCTTGGAATGGCTACACCTTC